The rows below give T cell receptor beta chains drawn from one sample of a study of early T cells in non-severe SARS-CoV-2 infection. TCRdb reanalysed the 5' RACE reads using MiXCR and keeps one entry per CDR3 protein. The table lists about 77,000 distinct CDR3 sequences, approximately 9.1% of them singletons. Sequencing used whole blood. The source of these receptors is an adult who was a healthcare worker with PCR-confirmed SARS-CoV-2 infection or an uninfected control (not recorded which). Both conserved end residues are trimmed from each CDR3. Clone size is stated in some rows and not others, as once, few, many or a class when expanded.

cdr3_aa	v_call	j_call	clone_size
ASSHAGGRYEQY	TRBV27	TRBJ2-7	many
ASSDRGTWRGDTQY	TRBV6-1	TRBJ2-3	many
ASSFSRDYPYEQY	TRBV11-1	TRBJ2-7	many
ASSLYQPLGGRHQPQH	TRBV12-3/TRBV12-4	TRBJ1-5	few
ASSSIAPYEQY	TRBV7-8	TRBJ2-7	many
ASSEQRDTQY	TRBV5-1	TRBJ2-3	NA
ASSLNSGNTIY	TRBV7-9	TRBJ1-3	many
SVEGGPNEKLF	TRBV29-1	TRBJ1-4	few
ASSLGASQAEQF	TRBV7-9	TRBJ2-1	NA
ASSLGGRVETQY	TRBV28	TRBJ2-5	NA
ASLPDGNTEAF	TRBV5-1	TRBJ1-1	few
ASMLGGRETEAF	TRBV7-9	TRBJ1-1	NA
SVDVGYTGELF	TRBV29-1	TRBJ2-2	many
ASSPTLAGGPVDTDTQY	TRBV5-1	TRBJ2-3	many
ASSYPRDSPYEQY	TRBV6-6	TRBJ2-7	few
SAPGGSDTQY	TRBV20-1	TRBJ2-3	NA
ASSRSVVTEAF	TRBV7-3	TRBJ1-1	many
ASRLGTMRQETQY	TRBV12-3/TRBV12-4	TRBJ2-5	many
SAGGGNSPLH	TRBV20-1	TRBJ1-6	NA
ASSPRGLALHNEQF	TRBV7-9	TRBJ2-1	medium-sized
ASSSLSTGRGTEVF	TRBV7-8	TRBJ1-1	few
SASGTSGTPSSYEQY	TRBV20-1	TRBJ2-7	many
ASSFGQLSNIQY	TRBV5-6	TRBJ2-4	few
ASRDGQVENSPLH	TRBV28	TRBJ1-6	many
ASSLGPNTEAF	TRBV12-3/TRBV12-4	TRBJ1-1	many
ASSTPGGSYEQY	TRBV28	TRBJ2-7	many
ASSLVAPTTGSPLH	TRBV7-9	TRBJ1-6	many
ASSLFSAGGEEETQY	TRBV28	TRBJ2-5	NA
ASSLGQINEQF	TRBV7-3	TRBJ2-1	many
ASSLRGERWSNQPQH	TRBV27	TRBJ1-5	many
ASRGGSVETQY	TRBV28	TRBJ2-5	few
ASSLWLGGGGLRNTEAF	TRBV5-4	TRBJ1-1	few
ASSLSHPTDTQY	TRBV7-3	TRBJ2-3	few
ASSPLGFGGTNEQY	TRBV27	TRBJ2-7	few
ASSLGSSGLYTGELF	TRBV7-8	TRBJ2-2	many
ASTLGGSRWGNTIY	TRBV11-2	TRBJ1-3	few
ASSFSQETQY	TRBV5-1	TRBJ2-5	many
ASTRSGTGWTGELF	TRBV5-1	TRBJ2-2	many
VTSRDVGAYEQY	TRBV15	TRBJ2-7	few
ASSPRRGATNEKLF	TRBV28	TRBJ1-4	many
SAESRDTQY	TRBV20-1	TRBJ2-3	many
ASSCGVALGGETQY	TRBV7-7	TRBJ2-5	NA
ASNLDGPGKLF	TRBV28	TRBJ1-4	many